This entry describes one TCR beta chain. The antigen remains undetermined. The assay was carried out at the deep level. Clones were sequenced by immunoSEQ multiplex PCR, and TCRdb holds only the in-frame ones, with some missing. Among 2 million to 2.5 million clones listed, 90% to 96% were seen once. This record comes from a study of shared clonotypes between healthy human individuals. Whole-study findings and limits: Tissue TCR repertoires likely differ from these blood-only repertoires. Lower generation probabilities were found for non-shared clonotypes than for those shared by all four donors. Few donors limited the genetic and exposure-history diversity represented.

The CDR3 has 12 amino acids. Germline lookup yields CDR1 SGHVS and CDR2 FQNEAQ. V dropped 4 bases and J dropped 4 bases, with 8 bases sitting between them. The sequenced material came from naive CD4+ T cells sorted from blood. Sample subset: CD45RA+ positively selected. This sequence was found in a man between 18 and 35 years old in good health. This chain uses TRBV7-8 with TRBJ2-7; unclear D gene. The CDR3 bases are TGTGCCAGCAGCTCCTCAGGTTACGAGCAGTACTTC. Protein: CASSSSGYEQYF.